The clone carrying this T cell receptor (beta chain) was detected a few times. This record comes from a study of T cell changes during pregnancy in multiple sclerosis. The CDR3 extends over 15 amino acids. V shed 4 bases, J shed 8 bases, and the junction held 6 bases outside the gene matches. The germline V gene encodes CDR1 MDHEN and CDR2 SYDVKM. The data were produced by immunoSEQ multiplex PCR, yet TCRdb's version contains in-frame clones alone and is incomplete. The sample comprises 70,000 to 75,000 clones, roughly nine tenths of which are singletons, and 3% to 4% rests with the top ten. The sequenced sample was peripheral blood, obtained before pregnancy. The sequence derives from a female donor with multiple sclerosis, enrolled in a pregnancy study. V usage is TRBV28 and J usage is TRBJ2-1, with 12 bases aligning to TRBD2. The CDR3 loop reads CASSSLAGGLHEQFF. The CDR3, as DNA: TGTGCCAGCAGTTCGCTAGCGGGAGGGCTACATGAGCAGTTCTTC.